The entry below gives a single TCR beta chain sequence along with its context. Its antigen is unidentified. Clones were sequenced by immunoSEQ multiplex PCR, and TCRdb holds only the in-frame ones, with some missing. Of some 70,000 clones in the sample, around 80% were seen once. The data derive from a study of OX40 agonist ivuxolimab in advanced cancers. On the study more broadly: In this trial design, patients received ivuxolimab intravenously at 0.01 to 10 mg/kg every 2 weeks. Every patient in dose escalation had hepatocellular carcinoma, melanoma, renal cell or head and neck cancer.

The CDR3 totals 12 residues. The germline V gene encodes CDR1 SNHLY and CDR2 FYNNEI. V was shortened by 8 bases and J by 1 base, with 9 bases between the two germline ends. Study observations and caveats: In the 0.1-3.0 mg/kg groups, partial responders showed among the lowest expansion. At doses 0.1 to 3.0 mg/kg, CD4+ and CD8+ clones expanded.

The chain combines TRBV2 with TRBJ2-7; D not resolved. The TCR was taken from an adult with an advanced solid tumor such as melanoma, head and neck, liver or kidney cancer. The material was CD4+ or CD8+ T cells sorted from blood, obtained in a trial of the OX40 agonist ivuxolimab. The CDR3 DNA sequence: TGTGCCAGCTCTCGGCTATCCTACGAGCAGTACTTC. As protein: CASSRLSYEQYF.